Listed here is a single T cell receptor beta chain. What it binds is not known. This sample stems from a study of T cell responses to AZD1222 COVID-19 vaccine. Data came from immunoSEQ multiplex PCR; TCRdb stores just in-frame clones and leaves some out. The table lists some 150,000 clones, around 84% of them singletons, with approximately 4.7% in the top ten. Regarding the study as a whole: The donor cohort was predominantly white British with a female majority, and clonal diversity may have been underestimated. Every sample of the repertoires postdated the peak T cell response.

The receptor was isolated from an adult who received the AZD1222 COVID-19 vaccine. This sample comprised peripheral blood, obtained 28 days after the second AZD1222 dose.

CDR3 nucleotide sequence: TGTGCCAGCAGCCAAGTCCAAACAGGGACGAGTGGCACTGAAGCTTTCTTT. Translated: CASSQVQTGTSGTEAFF. This chain joins TRBV4-2 and TRBJ1-1; maybe TRBD1 (6 bases). The germline gives CDR1 LGHNA, CDR2 YNFKEQ. The CDR3 loop spans 17 amino acids. The V end was cut by 1 base, the J end by 4 bases, with 19 bases between.